A single sample gave rise to the 18 T cell receptor beta chains below, sequenced in a study of Ad26.COV2.S vaccination and SARS-CoV-2 variants. Treatment meaning: roughly 18 received Ad26.COV2.S at low or high dose, single or two shots; 5 received placebo; per-sample allocation not given. Collection of samples fell on day 63 after the first vaccine or placebo injection. Clones were read by immunoSEQ multiplex PCR, and TCRdb kept only the in-frame ones, dropping some. The table includes 300,000 to 400,000 clones, 86% detected once. Sample: peripheral blood, taken in a trial of Ad26.COV2.S vaccine versus placebo. Every receptor here comes from a person between 18 and 59 years old who received the Ad26.COV2.S COVID-19 vaccine or a placebo.

As regards this clone: Additional DNA sequences in this sample encode the identical CDR3. The gene calls are TRBV27 and TRBJ2-3; the match to TRBD2 covers 10 bases. Germline CDR1 is MNHEY and CDR2 is SMNVEV (reference sequence). The junction had 3 bases not matched to a gene; V was cut back by 6 bases and J by 3 bases. The CDR3 runs to 14 residues. The CDR3 sequence: CASSSGGATDTQYF. DNA of the CDR3: TGTGCCAGCAGCAGCGGGGGGGCGACAGATACGCAGTATTTT.

This chain connects TRBV5-1 to TRBJ1-3; 10 bases are a match to TRBD1. Germline loops: CDR1 SGHRS, CDR2 YFSETQ. This CDR3 region has 17 residues. The trim removed 4 bases at V and 0 bases at J, leaving 7 bases unmatched. CDR3: CASSQGQGMNSGNTIYF. The CDR3 DNA reads as TGCGCCAGCAGCCAGGGACAGGGGATGAACTCTGGAAACACCATATATTTT.

The chain uses TRBV30 and TRBJ1-1; a possible D gene is TRBD1 (5 bases). V shed 3 bases and J shed 0 bases, with 14 bases lying between them. CDR1 GTSNPN and CDR2 SVGIG come from the germline V gene (reference sequence). The CDR3 has 15 amino acids. CDR3: CAWRNWGKMNTEAFF. CDR3 nucleotides: TGTGCCTGGAGGAATTGGGGCAAGATGAACACTGAAGCTTTCTTT.

The chain joins TRBV28 to TRBJ2-5; 10 nucleotides agree with TRBD1. J lost 3 bases, V lost 2 bases, and 6 bases had no gene match. CDR3 length: 16 residues. Germline loops: CDR1 MDHEN, CDR2 SYDVKM. The CDR3 sequence: CASSLREGTGEETQYF. The CDR3 DNA is TGTGCCAGCAGTTTACGGGAGGGGACAGGGGAAGAGACCCAGTACTTC.

The chain employs TRBV6-2 or TRBV6-3 and TRBJ1-5, with D maybe TRBD1 (6 bases). Germline V gene lookup returns CDR1 MNHEY and CDR2 SVGEGT. This CDR3 is built from 14 residues. V lost 5 bases and J lost 7, with 15 bases in between. In DNA, the CDR3 is TGTGCCAGCAGTCCGCTGGGGGGCCGCCAGCCCCAGCATTTT. Its protein product is CASSPLGGRQPQHF.

The gene calls are TRBV11-2 and TRBJ1-2; 7 nucleotides align to TRBD1. The CDR3 totals 15 residues. The germline CDR1 and CDR2 sequences are SGHAT and FQNNGV. The J segment lost 4 bases and the V segment lost 4 bases, leaving 9 bases of the junction unmatched. This chain's CDR3 is CASSSQGGVPYGYTF. Written as DNA, the CDR3 is TGTGCCAGCAGCTCCCAGGGGGGGGTCCCCTATGGCTACACCTTC.

The chain links TRBV6-2 or TRBV6-3 to TRBJ2-1; D is ambiguous. There are 14 residues in the CDR3. Trimming removed 2 bases at V and 5 bases at J, with 10 bases between. In germline, CDR1 is MNHEY, CDR2 SVGEGT. The CDR3 reads CASSYVRGNNEQFF. The CDR3 DNA sequence: TGTGCCAGCAGTTACGTCCGCGGAAACAATGAGCAGTTCTTC.

The genes are TRBV2 and TRBJ2-1; D may be TRBD2 (5 bases). V was shortened by 8 bases and J by 6 bases, with 8 bases between the two germline ends. The CDR3 totals 11 residues. Per germline, CDR1 SNHLY and CDR2 FYNNEI. The CDR3 nucleotides are TGTGCCAGCGGGGAGCTCAATGAGCAGTTCTTC. As protein: CASGELNEQFF.

This clone came up many times. The chain joins TRBV7-2 to TRBJ2-7; D possibly matches TRBD1 or TRBD2 (5 bases each). CDR1 is SGHTA, CDR2 FQGNSA, per germline. CDR3 length: 15 amino acids. Trimming took off 5 bases at V and 5 bases at J, with 19 bases between the two ends. CDR3 residues: CASSGTGNVAHEQYF. In nucleotides, the CDR3 is TGTGCCAGCAGCGGGACCGGGAACGTCGCCCACGAGCAGTACTTC.

The V and J genes are TRBV6-6 and TRBJ1-5, with D maybe TRBD1 (6 bases). This CDR3 has 14 amino acids. V was trimmed by 7 bases and J by 5 bases, leaving 15 bases between them. CDR1 is MNHNY and CDR2 is SVGAGI in the germline V gene (reference sequence). DNA for the CDR3: TGTGCCAGCAACGACGGACAGCCACATCAGCCCCAGCATTTT. Its protein is CASNDGQPHQPQHF.

This clone was detected ten times or more. This specimen includes other DNA sequences encoding the same CDR3. V usage is TRBV24-1 and J usage is TRBJ2-3; possible D gene TRBD2, 5 bases. Germline CDR1 reads KGHDR; CDR2 reads SFDVKD. Trimming stripped 5 bases from V and 2 bases from J, with 10 bases between. This CDR3 contains 14 residues. Written as DNA, the CDR3 is TGTGCCACCAGTGGGAGAGGGTCCACAGATACGCAGTATTTT. Protein: CATSGRGSTDTQYF.

The chain links TRBV30 to TRBJ2-1; 8 bases align to TRBD2. After removal of 3 bases from V and 6 bases from J, the junction contained 7 bases not matched to a gene. There are 14 residues in the CDR3. Germline V lookup: CDR1 GTSNPN, CDR2 SVGIG (reference sequence). For the CDR3, the DNA is TGTGCCTGGAGAAAGATAGCGGGACTCAATGAGCAGTTCTTC. It is translated as CAWRKIAGLNEQFF.

The genes are TRBV4-3 and TRBJ2-2; D gene ambiguous. The CDR3 extends over 13 amino acids. Trimming cost V 0 bases and J 8 bases, with 7 bases left between them. Per germline, CDR1 LGHNA and CDR2 YSLEER. CDR3 nucleotides: TGCGCCAGCAGCCAAGAAAGTCAGGGGGAGCTGTTTTTT. Translating it yields CASSQESQGELFF.

The V and J genes are TRBV21-1 and TRBJ2-1. TRBV21-1 is recorded as a pseudogene. The CDR3 has 17 residues. The DNA of the CDR3 is TGTGCCAGCAGCAAGCGTTTGTGGGGGAGCTCCTACAATGAGCAGTTCTTC. Its protein product is CASSKRLWGSSYNEQFF.

The CDR3 loop reads CASSYGAGGDGAEAFF. The CDR3 DNA sequence: TGTGCCAGCAGTTATGGGGCAGGGGGCGATGGGGCTGAAGCTTTCTTT. V usage is TRBV27 and J usage is TRBJ1-1; 8 bases match TRBD1. Trimming at V came to 4 bases and at J to 6 bases, leaving 13 bases not matched to a gene. CDR3 size: 16 residues. Germline CDR1 MNHEY, CDR2 SMNVEV (reference sequence).

V and J are TRBV5-6 and TRBJ2-7; the match to TRBD2 covers 7 bases. This CDR3 region has 13 residues. Germline assignment: CDR1 SGHDT and CDR2 YYEEEE. V lost 5 bases to trimming and J lost 2 bases; unmatched junction nucleotides: 4. CDR3 in DNA: TGTGCCAGCAGGCGGCGGGGGACCTACGAGCAGTACTTC. Translation: CASRRRGTYEQYF.

V and J are TRBV11-1 and TRBJ1-5; D unresolved. This CDR3 region has 14 residues. The V end lost 1 base, the J end lost 0 bases, and 4 bases lay between the germline ends. The V gene's germline CDR1 is SGHAT and CDR2 FQDESV (reference sequence). CDR3 amino acids: CASSLGYSNQPQHF. DNA of the CDR3: TGTGCCAGCAGCTTAGGTTATAGCAATCAGCCCCAGCATTTT.

This clone came up once. The rearrangement joins TRBV6-4 to TRBJ2-3; TRBD2 aligns across 8 bases. CDR1 is MRHNA and CDR2 is SNTAGT in the germline V gene. This CDR3 is 16 amino acids long. J lost 0 bases, V lost 9 bases, and 11 bases had no gene match. CDR3 loop: CARLNKAGASTDTQYF. In DNA, the CDR3 is TGTGCCAGGTTAAATAAAGCGGGGGCCAGCACAGATACGCAGTATTTT.